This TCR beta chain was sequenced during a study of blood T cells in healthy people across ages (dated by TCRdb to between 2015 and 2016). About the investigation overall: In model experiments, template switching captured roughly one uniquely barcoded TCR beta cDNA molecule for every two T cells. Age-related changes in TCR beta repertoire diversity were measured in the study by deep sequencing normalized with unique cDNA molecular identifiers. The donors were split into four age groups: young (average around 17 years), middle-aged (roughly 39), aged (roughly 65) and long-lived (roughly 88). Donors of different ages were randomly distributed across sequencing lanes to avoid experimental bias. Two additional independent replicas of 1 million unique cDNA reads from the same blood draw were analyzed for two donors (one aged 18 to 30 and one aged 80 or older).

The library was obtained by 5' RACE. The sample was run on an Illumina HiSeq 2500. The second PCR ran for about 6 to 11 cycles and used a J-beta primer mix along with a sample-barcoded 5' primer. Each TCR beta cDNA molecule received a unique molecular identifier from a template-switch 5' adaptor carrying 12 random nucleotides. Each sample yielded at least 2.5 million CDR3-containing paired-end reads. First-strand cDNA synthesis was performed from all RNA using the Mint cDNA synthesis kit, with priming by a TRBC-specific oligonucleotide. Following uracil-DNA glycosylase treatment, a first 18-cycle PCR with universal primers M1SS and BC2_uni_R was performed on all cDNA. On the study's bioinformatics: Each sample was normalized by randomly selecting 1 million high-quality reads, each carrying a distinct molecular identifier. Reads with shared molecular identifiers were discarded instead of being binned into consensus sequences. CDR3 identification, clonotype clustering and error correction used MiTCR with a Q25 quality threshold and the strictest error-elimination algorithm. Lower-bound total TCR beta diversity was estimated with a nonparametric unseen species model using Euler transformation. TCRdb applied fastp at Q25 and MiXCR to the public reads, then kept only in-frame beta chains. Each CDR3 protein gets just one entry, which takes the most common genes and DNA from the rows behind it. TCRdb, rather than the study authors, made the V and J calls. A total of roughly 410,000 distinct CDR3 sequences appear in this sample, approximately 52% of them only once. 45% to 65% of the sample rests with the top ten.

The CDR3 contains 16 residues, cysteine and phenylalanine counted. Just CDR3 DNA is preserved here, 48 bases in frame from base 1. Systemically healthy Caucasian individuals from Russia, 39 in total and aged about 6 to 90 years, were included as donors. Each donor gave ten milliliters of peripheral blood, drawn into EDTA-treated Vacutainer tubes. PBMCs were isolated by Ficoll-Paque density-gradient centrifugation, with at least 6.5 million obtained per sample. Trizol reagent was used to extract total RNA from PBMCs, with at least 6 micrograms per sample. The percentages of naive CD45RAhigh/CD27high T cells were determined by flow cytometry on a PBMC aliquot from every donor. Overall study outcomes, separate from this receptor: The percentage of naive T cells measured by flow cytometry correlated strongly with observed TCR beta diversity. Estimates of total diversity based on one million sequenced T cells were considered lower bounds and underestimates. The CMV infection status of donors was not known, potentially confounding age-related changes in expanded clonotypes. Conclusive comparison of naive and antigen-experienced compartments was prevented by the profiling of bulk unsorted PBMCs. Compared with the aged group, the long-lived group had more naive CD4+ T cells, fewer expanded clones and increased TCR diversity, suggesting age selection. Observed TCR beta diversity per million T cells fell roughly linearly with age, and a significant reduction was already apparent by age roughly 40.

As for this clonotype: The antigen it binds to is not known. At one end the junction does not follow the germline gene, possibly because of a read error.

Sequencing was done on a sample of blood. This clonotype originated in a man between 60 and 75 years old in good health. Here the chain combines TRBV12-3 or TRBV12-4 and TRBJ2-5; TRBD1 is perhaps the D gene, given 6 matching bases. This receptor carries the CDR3 CASSLGSGGNQETQYF. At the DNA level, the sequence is TGCGCCAGCAGTTTAGGTAGTGGGGGCAATCAAGAGACCCAGTACTTC.